This record concerns one T cell receptor beta chain sequence. Under the authors' procedure: The assay estimated nucleated cells by amplifying reference gene primers. TCRdb's table, derived via immunoSEQ multiplex PCR, lists solely in-frame clones and lacks some. V, J and clone size reflect that table, while D and trimming were determined from the DNA. The sample comprises about 73,000 clones, 70% to 85% of which are singletons, and around 4.3% rests with the top ten. The data stem from a study of blood T cell repertoires in COVID-19. As for the study in general: From the United States, Italy and Spain came samples of acute and convalescent COVID-19. PBMCs, B-cell-depleted T cells, or T cells provided the cDNA or gDNA that made up the material.

Sequencing was performed on peripheral blood. This sequence was found in a woman aged 60-75 years with acute or convalescent COVID-19.

The CDR3 region is CASSRTSGGSGELFF. The CDR3 coding sequence is TGTGCCAGCAGTCGGACTAGCGGGGGGTCCGGGGAGCTGTTTTTT. The chain links TRBV7-2 to TRBJ2-2; 14 nucleotides align to TRBD2. This CDR3 is 15 amino acids long. CDR1 and CDR2 (germline): SGHTA, FQGNSA. Trimming removed 6 bases from V and 6 bases from J; junction bases left unmatched: 3. Full variable domain (remainder filled in from reference TRBV7-2 and TRBJ2-2): GAGVSQSPSNKVTEKGKDVELRCDPISGHTALYWYRQSLGQGLEFLIYFQGNSAPDKSGLPSDRFSAERTGGSVSTLTIQRTQQEDSAVYLCASSRTSGGSGELFFGEGSRLTVL.